This is a list of T cell receptor beta chains from one sample in a study of vaccination effects on CD4 cells after COVID-19. These receptors lack a known antigen. Profiled with immunoSEQ multiplex PCR; TCRdb holds only in-frame clones, not every one. The sample contains about 41,000 clones, around 77% of which appear only once. The specimen comprised CD4+ T cells from PBMCs cultured with HCoV-NL63 spike peptides, sampled before COVID-19 vaccination. The receptors here all came from a human donor who received a COVID-19 vaccine. Both conserved end residues are part of each CDR3. A D gene is named only where the DNA matches it firmly. Expanded clones are given a class, and other clones once, few, many or no size at all.

J	size	D	V	DNA	CDR3
TRBJ2-2	few	TRBD1	TRBV2	TGTGCCAGCAGTGAACGGGGACAGGGGAGCACCGGGGAGCTGTTTTTT	CASSERGQGSTGELFF
TRBJ1-6	.	.	TRBV3-1/TRBV3-2	TGTGCCAGCAGCCAAGATGACGGACCGAATTCACCCCTCCACTTT	CASSQDDGPNSPLHF
TRBJ2-5	once	.	TRBV5-8	TGTGCCAGCCCCACGTGGAGCGGCCAAGAGACCCAGTACTTC	CASPTWSGQETQYF
TRBJ1-1	.	TRBD1	TRBV24-1	TGTGCCACCAGACCCGGGACAGGGATTGGGACTGAAGCTTTCTTT	CATRPGTGIGTEAFF
TRBJ2-3	.	.	TRBV3-1/TRBV3-2	TGTGCCAGCAGCCAGGATACTAGTAGGGTAAATACGCAGTATTTT	CASSQDTSRVNTQYF
TRBJ2-2	few	.	TRBV18	TGTGCCAGCTCACCACTGCGAGTCAGGGGGGTGACCGGGGAGCTGTTTTTT	CASSPLRVRGVTGELFF
TRBJ1-1	.	TRBD1	TRBV2	TGTGCCAGCGGTTTAAAGGGACAGGGGTTCATAGGTGAAGCTTTCTTT	CASGLKGQGFIGEAFF
TRBJ1-3	.	TRBD1	TRBV24-1	TGTGCCACCAGTGACCGTCCCGGGACAGGGGTTGGAAACACCATATATTTT	CATSDRPGTGVGNTIYF
TRBJ2-2	few	.	TRBV19	TGTGCCAGTAGTATGAGGGGTACGAACACCGGGGAGCTGTTTTTT	CASSMRGTNTGELFF
TRBJ2-3	.	.	TRBV6-6	TGTGCCAGCAGTTTGGAGGGAGATACGCAGTATTTT	CASSLEGDTQYF
TRBJ1-1	.	TRBD1	TRBV5-1	TGCGCCAGCAGCTACCAGGGGGCGCAGGGCACTGAAGCTTTCTTT	CASSYQGAQGTEAFF
TRBJ2-1	.	.	TRBV12-5	TGTGCTAGTGGTTTGTTCAGCCTTGAGCAGTTCTTC	CASGLFSLEQFF
TRBJ2-3	.	.	TRBV5-8	TGTGCCAGCAGCTTGGAAGGGGCCCCAGATACGCAGTATTTT	CASSLEGAPDTQYF
TRBJ1-5	few	TRBD1	TRBV10-3	TGTGCCATCAGTGCTGCGACAGGGGGCAATCAGCCCCAGCATTTT	CAISAATGGNQPQHF
TRBJ1-5	once	.	TRBV4-1	TGCGCCAGCAGCCAAGACCACGGGCCCGGCCAGCCCCAGCATTTT	CASSQDHGPGQPQHF
TRBJ2-3	.	TRBD1	TRBV6-5	TGTGCCATCCGCCGGGACAGGGAGATAGATACGCAGTATTTT	CAIRRDREIDTQYF
TRBJ1-2	.	TRBD1	TRBV5-8	TGTGCCAGCAGGTCCGACAGGGGAAGTAACTATGGCTACACCTTC	CASRSDRGSNYGYTF
TRBJ2-3	.	.	TRBV9	TGTGCCAGCAGCGTATACAGGAGCCCAGATACGCAGTATTTT	CASSVYRSPDTQYF
TRBJ1-2	.	TRBD1	TRBV2	TGTGCCAGCAGTCGACAGGGGAATAACTATGGCTACACCTTC	CASSRQGNNYGYTF
TRBJ1-5	.	.	TRBV4-1	TGCGCCAGCAGCCCTCAGGGGAGTAGCAATCAGCCCCAGCATTTT	CASSPQGSSNQPQHF
TRBJ1-4	.	.	TRBV6-1	TGTGCCAGCAGTGAAGATCGGTTGTGGGAAAAACTGTTTTTT	CASSEDRLWEKLFF
TRBJ2-5	.	TRBD1	TRBV4-1	TGCGCCAGCAGCCAAGATCGGACAGGGCCTGAGACCCAGTACTTC	CASSQDRTGPETQYF
TRBJ2-5	.	.	TRBV28	TGTGCCAGCAGACGAAAACCGGGACGCGGTGGGGAGACCCAGTACTTC	CASRRKPGRGGETQYF
TRBJ1-5	.	TRBD1	TRBV30	TGTGCCTCTACAGGGGACAATAGCAATCAGCCCCAGCATTTT	CASTGDNSNQPQHF
TRBJ1-1	.	.	TRBV18	TGTGCCAGCTCACCCCAAGTAGGGGACACTGAAGCTTTCTTT	CASSPQVGDTEAFF
TRBJ1-1	.	.	TRBV15	TGTGCCACCAGCAGAGATCAGGGGCTGAACACTGAAGCTTTCTTT	CATSRDQGLNTEAFF
TRBJ2-3	.	.	TRBV5-1	TGCGCCAGCAGCTCCGGGACGGCAACAGATACGCAGTATTTT	CASSSGTATDTQYF
TRBJ1-2	.	.	TRBV30	TGTGCCTGGAGTGTTGGCAGGGCCTATGGCTACACCTTC	CAWSVGRAYGYTF
TRBJ2-5	.	.	TRBV7-8	TGTGCCAGTAGTGGACAACTCCAAGAGACCCAGTACTTC	CASSGQLQETQYF